This record looks at one TCR beta chain sequence and its context. Its antigen is unknown. The data were produced by immunoSEQ multiplex PCR, yet TCRdb's version contains in-frame clones alone and is incomplete. Altogether 250,000 to 400,000 clones are present, 88% being singletons, with the ten largest covering more than 0.95%. The data stem from a study of cytomegalovirus exposure and HLA in healthy donors. The study, taken as a whole, reports: According to a subsequent analysis, TCR clusters identified in the first cohort showed a tendency to co-occur across the approximately 130 validation repertoires.

This CDR3 has 14 residues. V was clipped by 7 bases and J by 1 base, with 11 bases between them. The germline CDR1 and CDR2 sequences are SEHNR and FQNEAQ (reference sequence). This receptor was identified in a man aged 25 to 40 in good health and CMV-seronegative. Sequenced input: PBMCs. The rearrangement links TRBV7-9 to TRBJ2-4; D might be TRBD2 (5 bases). The chain's CDR3 is CASTRGDAKNIQYF. The CDR3, as DNA: TGTGCCAGCACCCGGGGTGACGCCAAAAACATTCAGTACTTC. The variable domain in full, completed from reference TRBV7-9 and TRBJ2-4, reads DTGVSQNPRHKITKRGQNVTFRCDPISEHNRLYWYRQTLGQGPEFLTYFQNEAQLEKSRLLSDRFSAERPKGSFSTLEIQRTEQGDSAMYLCASTRGDAKNIQYFGAGTRLSVL.